The 13 T cell receptor beta chains below were found in one sample sequenced in a study of shared clonotypes between healthy human individuals. Here immunoSEQ multiplex PCR was the method, and the copy in TCRdb shows in-frame clones only, minus some. Altogether about 990,000 clones are present, around 78% being singletons, with the ten largest covering 0.6% to 0.7%. The sample taken for sequencing was memory CD4+ T cells from PBMCs. The subset is: CD45RA-negative fraction. The receptors stem from a man aged 18 to 35 in good health. Some clones in this sample may be carry-over from other donors' samples.

The chain carries TRBV30 and TRBJ1-4; D may be TRBD1 (5 bases). CDR1 GTSNPN and CDR2 SVGIG come from the germline V gene (reference sequence). V was clipped by 0 bases and J by 8 bases, with 16 bases between them. The CDR3 consists of 15 residues. The CDR3: CAWSVRVGRWEKLFF. CDR3 sequence (DNA): TGTGCCTGGAGTGTACGGGTGGGACGGTGGGAAAAACTGTTTTTT.

The V gene is TRBV19, the J gene TRBJ2-7, with D perhaps given as TRBD1 or TRBD2 (5 bases each). The CDR3 extends over 15 amino acids. Germline CDR1 is LNHDA and CDR2 is SQIVND (reference sequence). V dropped 7 bases and J dropped 0 bases, with 16 bases sitting between them. The CDR3 is CASTPGTLGSYEQYF. CDR3 nucleotides: TGTGCCAGTACCCCGGGGACGCTGGGCTCCTACGAGCAGTACTTC.

The chain carries TRBV9 and TRBJ2-3; weak D call: TRBD2 (6 bases). The CDR3 is made up of 16 amino acids. Germline-derived CDR1 and CDR2 are SGDLS and YYNGEE. V was trimmed by 4 bases and J by 4 bases, leaving 19 bases between them. CDR3 loop: CASSPYGGGRADTQYF. CDR3 nucleotide sequence: TGTGCCAGCAGCCCCTACGGTGGAGGGAGAGCAGATACGCAGTATTTT.

The V call is TRBV2, the J call TRBJ1-1, with no clear D. Germline CDR1 reads SNHLY; CDR2 reads FYNNEI. The CDR3 is 14 residues long. V lost 4 bases and J lost 4, with 13 bases in between. CDR3 loop: CASSVWSLGTEAFF. The DNA for the CDR3 is TGTGCCAGCAGTGTTTGGTCCCTCGGCACTGAAGCTTTCTTT.

This chain uses TRBV5-1 with TRBJ2-4; D call uncertain. The CDR3 covers 15 residues. Germline values: CDR1 SGHRS, CDR2 YFSETQ. The V end was cut by 3 bases, the J end by 0 bases, with 10 bases between. The CDR3 region has the DNA TGCGCCAGCAGCTCATCTCCGGGAGCCAAAAACATTCAGTACTTC. It specifies CASSSSPGAKNIQYF.

The chain has TRBV9 and TRBJ1-6, with 8 bases identical to TRBD1. Germline V lookup: CDR1 SGDLS, CDR2 YYNGEE. This CDR3 region has 14 residues. V trimming: 5 bases; J trimming: 5 bases; junction bases outside the gene matches: 3. CDR3 nucleotides: TGTGCCAGCAGGGGGACAGGTGATAATTCACCCCTCCACTTT. It is translated as CASRGTGDNSPLHF.

This clone was detected many times. The chain joins TRBV19 to TRBJ1-1; D gene uncertain. The CDR3 loop spans 14 amino acids. Trimming stripped 2 bases from V and 5 bases from J, with 12 bases between. Germline assignment: CDR1 LNHDA and CDR2 SQIVND (reference sequence). The CDR3 bases are TGTGCCAGTAGTATAAGGGTGGGCGGGACTGAAGCTTTCTTT. This gives the protein CASSIRVGGTEAFF.

A word on this clone: Distinct nucleotide sequences in the sample also encode this CDR3. The chain couples TRBV5-1 to TRBJ1-1, with TRBD1 identical over 8 bases. Germline V gene sequence: CDR1 SGHRS, CDR2 YFSETQ. The CDR3 extends over 14 amino acids. V lost 4 bases, J lost 4 bases, and 6 bases stayed unmatched. CDR3 nucleotide sequence: TGCGCCAGCAGCCCAGGGGGCGGAGGCACTGAAGCTTTCTTT. Residues: CASSPGGGGTEAFF.

This clone has just a few counts. The chain links TRBV7-2 to TRBJ1-5; D perhaps matches TRBD1 (6 bases). Trimming took off 1 base at V and 5 bases at J, with 15 bases between the two ends. CDR1 is SGHTA and CDR2 is FQGNSA in the germline V gene. The CDR3 consists of 16 residues. The DNA for the CDR3 is TGTGCCAGCAGCTTAGGGGGGCCAGGCCAAGATCAGCCCCAGCATTTT. Amino acid sequence: CASSLGGPGQDQPQHF.

For the CDR3, the DNA is TGTGCCAGCTCGCTACAGGGTTTGGGTCAGCCCCAGCATTTT. This gives the protein CASSLQGLGQPQHF. This sequence joins TRBV18 and TRBJ1-5; possibly TRBD1 for D (6 bases). Germline V gene sequence: CDR1 KGHSH, CDR2 LQKENI. Between the trimmed V and J ends, which lost 6 bases and 6 bases, there was a span of 15 bases. The CDR3 extends over 14 amino acids.

The genes are TRBV25-1 and TRBJ2-7; no definite D call. The CDR3 contains 11 residues. Germline loops: CDR1 MGHDK, CDR2 SYGVNS. Deletions cut 9 bases from V and 2 bases from J, with 8 bases between. The CDR3 region is CASVEAYEQYF. For the CDR3, the DNA is TGTGCCAGTGTAGAGGCCTACGAGCAGTACTTC.

As for this clone: It may be a read error: a sequence one base away is much more abundant. This chain joins TRBV30 and TRBJ2-5; D remains unclear. The V gene lost 2 bases and the J gene lost 1 base, with 8 bases spanning the gap. This CDR3 is built from 13 residues. Germline CDR1 GTSNPN, CDR2 SVGIG (reference sequence). The CDR3, as DNA: TGTGCCTGGAGTCACTGGAGCCAAGAGACCCAGTACTTC. It specifies CAWSHWSQETQYF.

The chain has TRBV5-6 and TRBJ1-2, with D unresolved. The CDR3 has 12 residues. The V gene's germline CDR1 is SGHDT and CDR2 YYEEEE. Trimming removed 4 bases at V and 8 bases at J, with 12 bases between. The CDR3: CASSLLERGYTF. The CDR3 DNA follows: TGTGCCAGCAGCCTACTGGAACGGGGCTACACCTTC.